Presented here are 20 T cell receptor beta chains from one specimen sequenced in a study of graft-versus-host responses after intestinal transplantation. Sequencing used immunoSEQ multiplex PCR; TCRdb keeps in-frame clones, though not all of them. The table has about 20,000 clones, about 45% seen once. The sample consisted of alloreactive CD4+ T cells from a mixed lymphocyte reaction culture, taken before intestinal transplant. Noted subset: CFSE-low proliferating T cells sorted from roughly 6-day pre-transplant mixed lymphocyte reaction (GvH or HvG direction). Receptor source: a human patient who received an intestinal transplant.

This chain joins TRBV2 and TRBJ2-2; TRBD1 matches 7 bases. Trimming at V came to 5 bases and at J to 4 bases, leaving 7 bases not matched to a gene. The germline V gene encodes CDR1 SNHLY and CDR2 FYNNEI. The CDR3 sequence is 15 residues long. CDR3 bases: TGTGCCAGCAGTTACCAGGGGGTGGGCACCGGGGAGCTGTTTTTT. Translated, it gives CASSYQGVGTGELFF.

This CDR3 reads CASPGLAGDPRTQYF. DNA of the CDR3: TGTGCCAGCCCTGGACTAGCGGGGGACCCAAGGACCCAGTACTTC. V usage is TRBV6-1 and J usage is TRBJ2-5, with 13 bases lining up with TRBD2. Germline V gives CDR1 MNHNS, CDR2 SASEGT. Germline trimming cut 8 bases from V and 7 bases from J; bases unmatched to any gene: 10. The CDR3 is 15 amino acids.

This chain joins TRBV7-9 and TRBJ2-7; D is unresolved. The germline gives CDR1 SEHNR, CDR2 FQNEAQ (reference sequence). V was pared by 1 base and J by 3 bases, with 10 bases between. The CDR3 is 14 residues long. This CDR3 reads CASSLGPRIYEQYF. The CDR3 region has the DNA TGTGCCAGCAGCTTAGGGCCCAGAATCTACGAGCAGTACTTC.

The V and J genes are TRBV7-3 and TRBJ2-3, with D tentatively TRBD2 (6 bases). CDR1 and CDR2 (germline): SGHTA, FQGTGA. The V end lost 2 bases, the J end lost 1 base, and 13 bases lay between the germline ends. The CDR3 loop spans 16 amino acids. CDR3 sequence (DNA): TGTGCCAGCAGCTTAGGTGTGGGCGGGGGCACAGATACGCAGTATTTT. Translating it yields CASSLGVGGGTDTQYF.

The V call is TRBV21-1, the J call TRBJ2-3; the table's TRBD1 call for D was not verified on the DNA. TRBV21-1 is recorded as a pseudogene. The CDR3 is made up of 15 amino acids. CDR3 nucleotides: TGTGCCAGCAGGGGAGGACAGGCTAGCACAGATACGCAGTATTTT. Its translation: CASRGGQASTDTQYF.

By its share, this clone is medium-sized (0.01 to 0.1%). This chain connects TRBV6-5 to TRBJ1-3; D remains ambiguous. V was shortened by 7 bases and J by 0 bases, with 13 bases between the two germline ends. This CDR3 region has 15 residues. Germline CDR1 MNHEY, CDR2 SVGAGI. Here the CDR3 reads CASTPDGSSGNTIYF. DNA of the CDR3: TGTGCCAGCACCCCGGACGGGAGCTCTGGAAACACCATATATTTT.

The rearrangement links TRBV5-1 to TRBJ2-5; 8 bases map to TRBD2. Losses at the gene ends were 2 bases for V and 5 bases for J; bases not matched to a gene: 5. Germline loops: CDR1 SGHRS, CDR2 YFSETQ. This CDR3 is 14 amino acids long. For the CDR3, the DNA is TGCGCCAGCAGCTTAAATGCGGGGGGCGAGACCCAGTACTTC. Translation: CASSLNAGGETQYF.

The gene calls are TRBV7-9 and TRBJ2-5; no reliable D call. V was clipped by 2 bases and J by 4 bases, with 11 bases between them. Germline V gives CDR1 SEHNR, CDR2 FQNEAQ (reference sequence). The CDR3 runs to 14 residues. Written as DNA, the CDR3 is TGTGCCAGCAGCTTAAGTTGGCTTTCAGAGACCCAGTACTTC. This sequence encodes CASSLSWLSETQYF.

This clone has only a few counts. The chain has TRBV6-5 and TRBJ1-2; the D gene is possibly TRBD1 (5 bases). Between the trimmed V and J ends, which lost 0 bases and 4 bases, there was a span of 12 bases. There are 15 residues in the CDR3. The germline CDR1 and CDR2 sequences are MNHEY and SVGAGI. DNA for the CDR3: TGTGCCAGCAGTTACTCCCCAGGGTGGGCCTATGGCTACACCTTC. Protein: CASSYSPGWAYGYTF.

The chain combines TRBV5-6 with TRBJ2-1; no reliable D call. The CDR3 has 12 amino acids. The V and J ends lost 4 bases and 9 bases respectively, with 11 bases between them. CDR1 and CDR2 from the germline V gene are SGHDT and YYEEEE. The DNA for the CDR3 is TGTGCCAGCAGCGCTAGGATGCGTGAGCAGTTCTTC. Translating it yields CASSARMREQFF.

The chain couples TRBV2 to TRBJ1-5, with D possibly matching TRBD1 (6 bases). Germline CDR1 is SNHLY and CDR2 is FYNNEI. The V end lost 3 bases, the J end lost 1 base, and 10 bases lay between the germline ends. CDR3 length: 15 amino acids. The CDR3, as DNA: TGTGCCAGCAGTGAGGAGGGGGGGAGCAATCAGCCCCAGCATTTT. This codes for CASSEEGGSNQPQHF.

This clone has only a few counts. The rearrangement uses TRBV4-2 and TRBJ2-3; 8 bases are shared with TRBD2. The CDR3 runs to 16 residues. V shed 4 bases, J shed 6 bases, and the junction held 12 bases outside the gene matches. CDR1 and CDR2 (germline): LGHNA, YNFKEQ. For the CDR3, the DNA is TGTGCCAGCAGCCGGCGGGGGGACGTTATGTTGGATACGCAGTATTTT. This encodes CASSRRGDVMLDTQYF.

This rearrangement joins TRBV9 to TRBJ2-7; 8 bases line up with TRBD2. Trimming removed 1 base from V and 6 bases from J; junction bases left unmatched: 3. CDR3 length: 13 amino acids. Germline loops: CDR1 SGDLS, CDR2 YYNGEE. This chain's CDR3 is CASSVIGTSEQYF. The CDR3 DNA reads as TGTGCCAGCAGCGTAATCGGGACTAGCGAGCAGTACTTC.

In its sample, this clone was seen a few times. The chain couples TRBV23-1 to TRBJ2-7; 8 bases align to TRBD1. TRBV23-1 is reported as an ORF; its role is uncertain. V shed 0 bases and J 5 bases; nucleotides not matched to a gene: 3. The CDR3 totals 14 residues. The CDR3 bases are TGCGCCAGCAGTCAATCCAAGACAGGGGACGAGCAGTACTTC. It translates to CASSQSKTGDEQYF.

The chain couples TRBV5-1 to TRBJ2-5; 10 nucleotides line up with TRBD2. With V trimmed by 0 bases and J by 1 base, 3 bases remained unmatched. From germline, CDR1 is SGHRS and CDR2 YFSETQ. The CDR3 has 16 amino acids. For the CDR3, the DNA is TGCGCCAGCAGCTTGGCGGCTAGCGGGGGCCAAGAGACCCAGTACTTC. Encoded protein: CASSLAASGGQETQYF.

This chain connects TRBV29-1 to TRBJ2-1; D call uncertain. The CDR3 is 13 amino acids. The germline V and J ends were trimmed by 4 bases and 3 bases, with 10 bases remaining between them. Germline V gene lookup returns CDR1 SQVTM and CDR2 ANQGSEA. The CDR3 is CSVAQDNYNEQFF. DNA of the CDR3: TGCAGCGTTGCCCAGGATAACTACAATGAGCAGTTCTTC.

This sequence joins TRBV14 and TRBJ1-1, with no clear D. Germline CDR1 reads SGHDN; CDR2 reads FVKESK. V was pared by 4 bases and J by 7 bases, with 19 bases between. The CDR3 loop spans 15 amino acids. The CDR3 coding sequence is TGTGCCAGCAGCCTTCAACCGGGGTTAGAGGTTGAAGCTTTCTTT. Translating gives CASSLQPGLEVEAFF. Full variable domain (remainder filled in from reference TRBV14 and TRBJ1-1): EAGVTQFPSHSVIEKGQTVTLRCDPISGHDNLYWYRRVMGKEIKFLLHFVKESKQDESGMPNNRFLAERTGGTYSTLKVQPAELEDSGVYFCASSLQPGLEVEAFFGQGTRLTVV.

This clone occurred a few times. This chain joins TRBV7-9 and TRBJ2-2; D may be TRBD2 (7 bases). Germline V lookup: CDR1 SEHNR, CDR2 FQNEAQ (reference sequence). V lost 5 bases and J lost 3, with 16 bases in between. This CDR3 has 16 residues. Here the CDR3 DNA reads TGTGCCAGCAGCCCCAGAGGAGGGGGGGACACCGGGGAGCTGTTTTTT. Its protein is CASSPRGGGDTGELFF.

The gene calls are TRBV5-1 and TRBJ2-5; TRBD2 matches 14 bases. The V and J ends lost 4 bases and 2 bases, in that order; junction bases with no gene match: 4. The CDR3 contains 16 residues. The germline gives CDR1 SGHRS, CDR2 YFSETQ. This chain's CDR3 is CASSPGTSGGQETQYF. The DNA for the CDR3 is TGCGCCAGCAGCCCGGGGACTAGCGGGGGACAAGAGACCCAGTACTTC.

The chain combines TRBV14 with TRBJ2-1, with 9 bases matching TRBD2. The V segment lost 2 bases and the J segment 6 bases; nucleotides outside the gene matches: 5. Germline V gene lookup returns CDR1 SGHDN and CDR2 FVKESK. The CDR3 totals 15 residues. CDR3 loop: CASSQPGLAINEQFF. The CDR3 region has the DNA TGTGCCAGCAGCCAACCGGGACTAGCAATCAATGAGCAGTTCTTC.